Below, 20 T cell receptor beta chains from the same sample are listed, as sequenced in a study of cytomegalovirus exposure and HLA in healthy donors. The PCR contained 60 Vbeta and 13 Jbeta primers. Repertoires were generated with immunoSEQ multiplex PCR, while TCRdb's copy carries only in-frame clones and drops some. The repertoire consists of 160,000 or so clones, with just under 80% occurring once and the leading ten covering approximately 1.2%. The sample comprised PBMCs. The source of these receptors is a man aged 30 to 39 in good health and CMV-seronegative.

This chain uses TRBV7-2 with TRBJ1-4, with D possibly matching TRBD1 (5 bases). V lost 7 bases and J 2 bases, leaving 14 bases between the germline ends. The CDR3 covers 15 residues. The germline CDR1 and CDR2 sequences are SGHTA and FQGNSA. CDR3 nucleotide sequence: TGTGCCAGCACCGGGGGTGCTAGTACTAATGAAAAACTGTTTTTT. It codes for CASTGGASTNEKLFF.

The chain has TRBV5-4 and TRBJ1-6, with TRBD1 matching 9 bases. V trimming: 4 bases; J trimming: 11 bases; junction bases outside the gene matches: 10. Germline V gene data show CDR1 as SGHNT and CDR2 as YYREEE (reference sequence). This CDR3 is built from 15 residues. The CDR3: CASSQPGQGSPPLHF. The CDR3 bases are TGTGCCAGCAGCCAACCGGGACAGGGCAGTCCACCCCTCCACTTT.

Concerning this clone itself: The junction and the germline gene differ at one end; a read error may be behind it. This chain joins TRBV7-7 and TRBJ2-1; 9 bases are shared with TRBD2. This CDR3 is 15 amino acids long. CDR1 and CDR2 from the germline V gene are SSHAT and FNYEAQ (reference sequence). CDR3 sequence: CASSLVSGSYNEQFF. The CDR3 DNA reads TGTGCTAGCAGCTTAGTTAGCGGGAGCTACAATGAGCAGTTCTTC.

The CDR3 DNA sequence: TGTGCCAGCAGCTTACCAGGAACCTATGGCTACACCTTC. As protein: CASSLPGTYGYTF. This chain connects TRBV7-9 to TRBJ1-2; D is undetermined. The CDR3 is 13 residues long. Germline V gene data show CDR1 as SEHNR and CDR2 as FQNEAQ (reference sequence). V lost 2 bases to trimming and J lost 4 bases, with 8 bases between them.

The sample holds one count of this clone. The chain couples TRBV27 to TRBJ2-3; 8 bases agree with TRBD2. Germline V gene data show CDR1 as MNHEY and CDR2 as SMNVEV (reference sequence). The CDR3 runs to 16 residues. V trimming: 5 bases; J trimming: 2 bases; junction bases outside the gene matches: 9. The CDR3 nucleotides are TGTGCCAGCAGTCAACCGGGACTAGTTGACACAGATACGCAGTATTTT. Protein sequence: CASSQPGLVDTDTQYF.

The CDR3 region has the DNA TGTGCCAGCAGCTTACGACAACAAGAGACCCAGTACTTC. It specifies CASSLRQQETQYF. The gene calls are TRBV7-9 and TRBJ2-5; D is ambiguous. The CDR3 has 13 amino acids. The V gene's germline CDR1 is SEHNR and CDR2 FQNEAQ (reference sequence). V was cut by 2 bases and J by 2 bases, with 6 bases left in between.

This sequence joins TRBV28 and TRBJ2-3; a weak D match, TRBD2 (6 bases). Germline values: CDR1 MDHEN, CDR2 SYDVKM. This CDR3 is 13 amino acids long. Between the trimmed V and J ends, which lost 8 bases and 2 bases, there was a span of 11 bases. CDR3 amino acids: CASVSGTTDTQYF. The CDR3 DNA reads TGTGCCAGCGTTAGCGGAACCACAGATACGCAGTATTTT.

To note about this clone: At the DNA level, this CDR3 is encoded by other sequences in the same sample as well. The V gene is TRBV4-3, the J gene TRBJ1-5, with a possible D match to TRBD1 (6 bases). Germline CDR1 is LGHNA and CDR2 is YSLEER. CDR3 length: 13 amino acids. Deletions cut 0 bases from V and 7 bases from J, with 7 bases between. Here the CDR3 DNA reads TGCGCCAGCAGCCAAGATGGGGGCCAGCCCCAGCATTTT. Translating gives CASSQDGGQPQHF.

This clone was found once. The CDR3 loop is CASGGRVSSGNTIYF. The CDR3 nucleotides are TGTGCCAGCGGAGGACGGGTGAGCTCTGGAAACACCATATATTTT. V usage is TRBV16 and J usage is TRBJ1-3; D remains unclear. V was shortened by 8 bases and J by 0 bases, with 14 bases between the two germline ends. Germline V lookup: CDR1 KGHSY, CDR2 FQNENV. The CDR3 is 15 residues long.

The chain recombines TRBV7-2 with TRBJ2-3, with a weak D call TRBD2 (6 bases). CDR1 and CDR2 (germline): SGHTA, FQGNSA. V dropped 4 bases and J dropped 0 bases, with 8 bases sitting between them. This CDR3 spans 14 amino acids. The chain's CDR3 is CASSSGTSTDTQYF. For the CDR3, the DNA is TGTGCCAGCAGCTCCGGGACTAGCACAGATACGCAGTATTTT. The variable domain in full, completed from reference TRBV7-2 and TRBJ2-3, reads GAGVSQSPSNKVTEKGKDVELRCDPISGHTALYWYRQSLGQGLEFLIYFQGNSAPDKSGLPSDRFSAERTGGSVSTLTIQRTQQEDSAVYLCASSSGTSTDTQYFGPGTRLTVL.

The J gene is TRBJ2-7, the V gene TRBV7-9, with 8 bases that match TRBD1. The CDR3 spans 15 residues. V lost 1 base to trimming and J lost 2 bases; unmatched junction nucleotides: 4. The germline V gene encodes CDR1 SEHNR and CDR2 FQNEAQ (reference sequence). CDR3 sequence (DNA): TGTGCCAGCAGCTTAGACGGGACAGGTACCTACGAGCAGTACTTC. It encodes CASSLDGTGTYEQYF.

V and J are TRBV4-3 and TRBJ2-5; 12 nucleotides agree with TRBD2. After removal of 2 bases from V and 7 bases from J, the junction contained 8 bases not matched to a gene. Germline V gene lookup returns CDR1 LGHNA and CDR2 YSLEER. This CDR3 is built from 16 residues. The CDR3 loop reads CASSQIMTSGGGTQYF. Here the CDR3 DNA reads TGCGCCAGCAGCCAAATAATGACTAGCGGGGGAGGGACCCAGTACTTC.

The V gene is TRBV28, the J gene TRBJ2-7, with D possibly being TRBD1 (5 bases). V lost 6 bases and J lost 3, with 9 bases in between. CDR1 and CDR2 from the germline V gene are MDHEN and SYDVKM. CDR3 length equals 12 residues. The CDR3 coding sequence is TGTGCCAGCAGCCAGGGAAACTACGAGCAGTACTTC. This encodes CASSQGNYEQYF. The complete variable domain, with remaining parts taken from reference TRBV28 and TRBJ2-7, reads DVKVTQSSRYLVKRTGEKVFLECVQDMDHENMFWYRQDPGLGLRLIYFSYDVKMKEKGDIPEGYSVSREKKERFSLILESASTNQTSMYLCASSQGNYEQYFGPGTRLTVT.

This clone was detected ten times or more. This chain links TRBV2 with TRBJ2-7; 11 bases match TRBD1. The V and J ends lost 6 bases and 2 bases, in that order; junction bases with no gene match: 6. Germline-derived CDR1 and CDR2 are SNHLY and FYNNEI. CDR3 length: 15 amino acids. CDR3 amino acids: CASRMDRGLTYEQYF. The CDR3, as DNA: TGTGCCAGCAGGATGGACAGGGGGCTTACCTACGAGCAGTACTTC.

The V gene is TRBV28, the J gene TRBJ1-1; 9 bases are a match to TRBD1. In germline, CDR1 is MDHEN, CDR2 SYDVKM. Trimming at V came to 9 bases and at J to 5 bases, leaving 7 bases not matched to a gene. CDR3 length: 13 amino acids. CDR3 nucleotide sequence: TGTGCCAGTTTACAGGGGGCGAGGACTGAAGCTTTCTTT. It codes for CASLQGARTEAFF.

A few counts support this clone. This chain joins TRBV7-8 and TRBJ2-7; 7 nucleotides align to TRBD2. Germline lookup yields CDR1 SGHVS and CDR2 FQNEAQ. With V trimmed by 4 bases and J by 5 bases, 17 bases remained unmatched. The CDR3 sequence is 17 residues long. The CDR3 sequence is CASSSDPGVQGGDEQYF. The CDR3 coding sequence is TGTGCCAGCAGCTCTGACCCGGGCGTGCAGGGAGGGGACGAGCAGTACTTC.

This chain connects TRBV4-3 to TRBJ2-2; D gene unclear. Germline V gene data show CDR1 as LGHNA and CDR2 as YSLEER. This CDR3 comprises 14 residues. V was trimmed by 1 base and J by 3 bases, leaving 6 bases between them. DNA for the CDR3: TGCGCCAGCAGCCAAGGGCCCGACACCGGGGAGCTGTTTTTT. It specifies CASSQGPDTGELFF.

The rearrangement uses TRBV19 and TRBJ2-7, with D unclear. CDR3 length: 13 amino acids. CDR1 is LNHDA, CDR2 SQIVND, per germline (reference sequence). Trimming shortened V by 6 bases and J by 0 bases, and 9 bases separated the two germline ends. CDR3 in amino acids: CASSLEFSYEQYF. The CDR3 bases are TGTGCCAGTAGCCTAGAATTCTCCTACGAGCAGTACTTC.

The CDR3 bases are TGTGCCTCGTCAGCTGGACAGCGGTCTGGAAACACCATATATTTT. Translating gives CASSAGQRSGNTIYF. This chain connects TRBV19 to TRBJ1-3, with D maybe TRBD1 (6 bases). This CDR3 contains 15 residues. V dropped 11 bases and J dropped 1 base, with 18 bases sitting between them. The germline CDR1 and CDR2 sequences are LNHDA and SQIVND (reference sequence).

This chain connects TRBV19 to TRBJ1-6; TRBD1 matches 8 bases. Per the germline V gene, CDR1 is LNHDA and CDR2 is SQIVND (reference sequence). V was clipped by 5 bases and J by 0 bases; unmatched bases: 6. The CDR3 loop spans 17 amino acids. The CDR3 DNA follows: TGTGCCAGTAGTCGGGACAGGAGATTCTCCTATAATTCACCCCTCCACTTT. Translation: CASSRDRRFSYNSPLHF.